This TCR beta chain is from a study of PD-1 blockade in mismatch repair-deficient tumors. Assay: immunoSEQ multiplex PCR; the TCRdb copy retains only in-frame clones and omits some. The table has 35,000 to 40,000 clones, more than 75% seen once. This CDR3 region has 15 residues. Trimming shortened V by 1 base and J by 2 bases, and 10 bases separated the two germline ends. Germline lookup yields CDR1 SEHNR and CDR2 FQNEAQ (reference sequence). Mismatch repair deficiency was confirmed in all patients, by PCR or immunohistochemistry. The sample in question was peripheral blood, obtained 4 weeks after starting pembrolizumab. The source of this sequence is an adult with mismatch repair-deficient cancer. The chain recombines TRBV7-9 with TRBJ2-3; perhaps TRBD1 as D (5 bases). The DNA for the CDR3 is TGTGCCAGCAGCTTAGTTTCAGGGTACACAGATACGCAGTATTTT. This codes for CASSLVSGYTDTQYF. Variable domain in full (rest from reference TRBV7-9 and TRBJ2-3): DTGVSQNPRHKITKRGQNVTFRCDPISEHNRLYWYRQTLGQGPEFLTYFQNEAQLEKSRLLSDRFSAERPKGSFSTLEIQRTEQGDSAMYLCASSLVSGYTDTQYFGPGTRLTVL.